The 9 T cell receptor beta chains reported below all come from one sample, sequenced in a study of cytomegalovirus exposure and HLA in healthy donors. 13 Jbeta primers and 60 Vbeta primers were used for the PCR. Measured with immunoSEQ multiplex PCR; TCRdb has only the in-frame clones, and not every one. This table has 110,000 to 150,000 clones, approximately 80% appearing once. The sample taken for sequencing was PBMCs. The receptors shown here come from a woman in her thirties or forties in good health and CMV-seronegative.

This clone was recorded a few times. J is TRBJ1-1 and V is TRBV18; D ambiguous. In germline, CDR1 is KGHSH, CDR2 LQKENI. CDR3 size: 12 residues. V dropped 2 bases and J dropped 10 bases, with 11 bases sitting between them. The DNA for the CDR3 is TGTGCCAGCTCACCAGGAGAGATTGGAGCTTTCTTT. Amino acids: CASSPGEIGAFF.

This clone turned up a few times. The rearrangement joins TRBV4-1 to TRBJ1-2, with no clear D. There are 13 residues in the CDR3. CDR1 is MGHRA and CDR2 is YSYEKL in the germline V gene. V dropped 4 bases and J dropped 14 bases, with 20 bases sitting between them. The CDR3 DNA reads as TGCGCCAGCAGCCCTGGGAGGTCAGGCGTTACTACCTTC. It encodes CASSPGRSGVTTF.

The CDR3 bases are TGTGCCAGCCGAACAGGGTACGAGCAGTACTTC. It yields the protein CASRTGYEQYF. The chain joins TRBV25-1 to TRBJ2-7, with D possibly matching TRBD1 (6 bases). The CDR3 has 11 residues. Germline V lookup: CDR1 MGHDK, CDR2 SYGVNS. V was trimmed by 8 bases and J by 4 bases, leaving 9 bases between them.

V and J are TRBV7-6 and TRBJ1-5, with a weak D call TRBD1 (5 bases). With 0 bases removed from V and 11 bases from J, the gap between germline ends came to 11 bases. The CDR3 length is 13 residues. Germline loops: CDR1 SGHVS, CDR2 FNYEAQ. The CDR3 bases are TGTGCCAGCAGCTTAGCTGGAGGGGAGACCCAGCATTTT. It specifies CASSLAGGETQHF.

V is TRBV9 and J is TRBJ2-5; the D gene is possibly TRBD1 (6 bases). The J call may be incorrect, as the DNA end agrees better with TRBJ2-7. Germline CDR1 and CDR2: SGDLS and YYNGEE. The CDR3 loop spans 15 amino acids. CDR3 sequence reads: CASSVEGTPVYEQYF. CDR3 coding DNA: TGTGCCAGCAGCGTAGAAGGGACACCAGTCTACGAGCAGTACTTC.

This rearrangement joins TRBV19 to TRBJ2-7; tentatively, D is TRBD2 (7 bases). The germline CDR1 and CDR2 sequences are LNHDA and SQIVND (reference sequence). The CDR3 extends over 14 amino acids. V was shortened by 4 bases and J by 1 base, with 11 bases between the two germline ends. CDR3 amino acids: CASSKRGASYEQYF. In DNA form, the CDR3 reads TGTGCCAGTAGTAAACGGGGGGCTTCCTACGAGCAGTACTTC.

This clone was detected a few times. This rearrangement joins TRBV9 to TRBJ1-1; maybe TRBD1 (5 bases). V lost 1 base, J lost 1 base, and 5 bases lay in between. This CDR3 comprises 13 residues. The germline CDR1 and CDR2 sequences are SGDLS and YYNGEE. In DNA, the CDR3 is TGTGCCAGCAGCGTACAGGGGAACACTGAAGCTTTCTTT. Protein: CASSVQGNTEAFF. Drawing the rest from reference TRBV9 and TRBJ1-1, the complete variable domain is DSGVTQTPKHLITATGQRVTLRCSPRSGDLSVYWYQQSLDQGLQFLIQYYNGEERAKGNILERFSAQQFPDLHSELNLSSLELGDSALYFCASSVQGNTEAFFGQGTRLTVV.

CDR3 nucleotide sequence: TGTGCCAGCTCACCGGGAGTCCAAGAAGGCTACACCTTC. It encodes CASSPGVQEGYTF. The chain links TRBV18 to TRBJ1-2, with D unresolved. V was clipped by 3 bases and J by 8 bases, with 13 bases between them. Germline CDR1 and CDR2: KGHSH and LQKENI. CDR3 length equals 13 residues.

The CDR3 DNA sequence: TGCGCCAGCAGCTTGCGGACAGGCAACACCGGGGAGCTGTTTTTT. It yields the protein CASSLRTGNTGELFF. V is TRBV5-1 and J is TRBJ2-2; 7 bases are a match to TRBD1. Germline-derived CDR1 and CDR2 are SGHRS and YFSETQ. CDR3 length equals 15 residues. V was clipped by 1 base and J by 2 bases; unmatched bases: 2.